Listed here are 22 T cell receptor beta chains from one sample, sequenced in a study of blood T cells in healthy people across ages. The second PCR ran about 6 to 12 cycles with a sample-barcoded 5' primer and J-beta primers. From the 5' RACE reads, TCRdb called clonotypes with MiXCR, one entry per CDR3 protein. The table lists around 1,700,000 distinct CDR3 sequences, 25% to 30% of them singletons. Sequencing used blood. These receptors came from a woman younger than 45 in good health.

The rearrangement uses TRBV20-1 and TRBJ2-5; the match to TRBD2 covers 16 bases. V lost 6 bases to trimming and J lost 5 bases; unmatched junction nucleotides: 6. Germline CDR1 reads DFQATT; CDR2 reads SNEGSKA (reference sequence). The length of the CDR3 is 15 residues. CDR3 sequence: CSAPGLAGGSETQYF. The CDR3 nucleotides read TGCAGTGCGCCGGGACTAGCGGGGGGGTCCGAGACCCAGTACTTC.

This chain connects TRBV5-1 to TRBJ2-7, with TRBD2 matching over 14 bases. The trim removed 0 bases at V and 5 bases at J, leaving 16 bases unmatched. The CDR3 totals 20 residues. Germline-derived CDR1 and CDR2 are SGHRS and YFSETQ. DNA for the CDR3: TGCGCCAGCAGCTTGGCGGGACTAGCGGGAGAGTACCCGTCTCGCGACGAGCAGTACTTC. Translated: CASSLAGLAGEYPSRDEQYF.

This chain uses TRBV20-1 with TRBJ1-2; D is undetermined. V dropped 0 bases and J dropped 4 bases, with 18 bases sitting between them. This CDR3 contains 16 residues. Germline V gene lookup returns CDR1 DFQATT and CDR2 SNEGSKA (reference sequence). The CDR3 sequence: CSARDVATPGIYGYTF. The CDR3 DNA follows: TGCAGTGCTAGAGATGTGGCGACGCCGGGAATCTATGGCTACACCTTC.

The sample holds a few counts of this clonotype. The chain combines TRBV29-1 with TRBJ1-4, with a tentative D call TRBD1 (6 bases). The CDR3 has 14 residues. Trimming took off 5 bases at V and 8 bases at J, with 18 bases between the two ends. The germline gives CDR1 SQVTM, CDR2 ANQGSEA. CDR3 sequence reads: CSVSGGRLGEKLFF. CDR3 nucleotide sequence: TGCAGCGTTAGTGGGGGCCGCCTCGGCGAAAAACTGTTTTTT.

The rearrangement joins TRBV5-1 to TRBJ1-1; D remains unclear. Germline CDR1 is SGHRS and CDR2 is YFSETQ. Trimming stripped 0 bases from V and 4 bases from J, with 13 bases between. This CDR3 has 15 amino acids. This CDR3 is CASSLGRTSPTEAFF. The CDR3 DNA reads as TGCGCCAGCAGCTTGGGTAGGACGAGCCCCACTGAAGCTTTCTTT.

The sample holds one count of this clonotype. This rearrangement joins TRBV11-2 to TRBJ1-1; 9 nucleotides align to TRBD1. V lost 2 bases, J lost 1 base, and 11 bases stayed unmatched. Germline V lookup: CDR1 SGHAT, CDR2 FQNNGV. The CDR3 runs 18 residues. The CDR3 DNA is TGTGCCAGCAGCTTATACGTCTTTGGGACAGGGAGGAACACTGAAGCTTTCTTT. Amino acid sequence: CASSLYVFGTGRNTEAFF. Using reference TRBV11-2 and TRBJ1-1 for the parts outside the CDR3, the full variable domain is EAGVAQSPRYKIIEKRQSVAFWCNPISGHATLYWYQQILGQGPKLLIQFQNNGVVDDSQLPKDRFSAERLKGVDSTLKIQPAKLEDSAVYLCASSLYVFGTGRNTEAFFGQGTRLTVV.

V is TRBV4-3 and J is TRBJ2-1, with TRBD2 matching over 12 bases. The junction had 15 bases not matched to a gene; V was cut back by 8 bases and J by 7 bases. This CDR3 is 17 amino acids long. Germline values: CDR1 LGHNA, CDR2 YSLEER. CDR3 sequence reads: CASGQDWGLAGGNEQFF. CDR3 DNA: TGCGCCAGCGGTCAAGATTGGGGGCTAGCGGGAGGGAATGAGCAGTTCTTC.

The chain combines TRBV2 with TRBJ1-6, with D tentatively TRBD1 (6 bases). The CDR3 has 13 residues. Trimming removed 6 bases at V and 8 bases at J, with 11 bases between. The germline V gene has CDR1 SNHLY and CDR2 FYNNEI. CDR3 DNA: TGTGCCAGCAGCTGGGACAAGGATTCACCCCTCCACTTT. Translation gives CASSWDKDSPLHF.

The chain carries TRBV3-1 and TRBJ2-7; D is undetermined. The CDR3 totals 12 residues. Germline values: CDR1 LGHDT, CDR2 YNNKEL (reference sequence). The V end lost 9 bases, the J end lost 4 bases, and 13 bases lay between the germline ends. The CDR3 nucleotides read TGTGCCAGGGATGAGGATTGTTACGAGCAGTACTTC. Protein sequence: CARDEDCYEQYF.

As concerns this clonotype: One base away lies a much larger clone, so this may be a sequencing read error. V usage is TRBV20-1 and J usage is TRBJ2-4; D possibly corresponds to TRBD1 (6 bases). CDR1 DFQATT and CDR2 SNEGSKA come from the germline V gene (reference sequence). The CDR3 loop spans 15 amino acids. The CDR3 spells CSASLNLDLGDIQCF. The CDR3 DNA reads as TGCAGTGCCTCTCTAAACCTAGACCTGGGGGACATTCAGTGCTTC.

A few counts support this clonotype. The chain uses TRBV10-1 and TRBJ2-1; 9 bases fit TRBD2. Germline V gene lookup returns CDR1 WNHNN and CDR2 SYGVQD (reference sequence). The junction had 6 bases not matched to a gene; V was cut back by 2 bases and J by 7 bases. The CDR3 consists of 15 residues. DNA for the CDR3: TGCGCCAGCAGTGAGGGTAGCGGGAGTGGGAATGAGCAGTTCTTC. Translating it yields CASSEGSGSGNEQFF.

This clonotype was observed a handful of times. The CDR3 DNA reads TGTGCCAGCGGAACTTCAGGGGCCGACGAAAGTTATGGCTACACCTTC. Translation gives CASGTSGADESYGYTF. The chain joins TRBV6-2 or TRBV6-3 to TRBJ1-2, with TRBD1 as a possible D gene (6 bases). CDR3 size: 16 residues. Trimming removed 8 bases from V and 5 bases from J, with 24 bases in between. Germline CDR1 is MNHEY and CDR2 is SVGEGT.

This clonotype appeared many times. The chain carries TRBV18 and TRBJ2-7; TRBD1 matches 7 bases. The CDR3 has 12 amino acids. V dropped 2 bases and J dropped 7; count of bases not matched to a gene: 2. Germline loops: CDR1 KGHSH, CDR2 LQKENI. This CDR3 is CASSPTGVEQYF. CDR3 bases: TGTGCCAGCTCACCAACAGGGGTAGAGCAGTACTTC.

The chain's CDR3 is CASSLTTLSTDTQYF. Here the CDR3 DNA reads TGTGCCAGCAGCTTAACAACACTATCCACAGATACGCAGTATTTT. The V call is TRBV7-3, the J call TRBJ2-3; D is unresolved. Trimming left V 0 bases short and J 2 bases short, with 9 bases between. The germline CDR1 and CDR2 sequences are SGHTA and FQGTGA. The CDR3 loop spans 15 amino acids.

J is TRBJ1-1 and V is TRBV29-1; D perhaps matches TRBD1 (6 bases). The CDR3 sequence is 11 residues long. V dropped 4 bases and J dropped 10 bases, with 13 bases sitting between them. Germline CDR1 reads SQVTM; CDR2 reads ANQGSEA. The CDR3 DNA is TGCAGCGTTGTTACAGGGCCCAGAGCTTTCTTT. As protein: CSVVTGPRAFF.

This clonotype was seen repeatedly, ten times or more. The genes are TRBV20-1 and TRBJ1-2; D not certain. CDR3 size: 12 residues. V was pared by 6 bases and J by 6 bases, with 14 bases between. CDR1 is DFQATT and CDR2 is SNEGSKA in the germline V gene (reference sequence). The CDR3 protein is CSAQWAANGYTF. CDR3 DNA sequence: TGCAGTGCCCAATGGGCCGCTAATGGCTACACCTTC.

This clonotype was seen many times. One base away lies a much larger clone, so this may be a sequencing read error. This CDR3 is CASSEGGTQYF. DNA for the CDR3: TGTGCCAGCAGTGAAGGAGGGACCCAGTACTTC. The chain is built from TRBV2 and TRBJ2-5; D gene ambiguous. The length of the CDR3 is 11 residues. V was pared by 1 base and J by 7 bases, with 4 bases between. CDR1 is SNHLY and CDR2 is FYNNEI in the germline V gene. Complete variable domain (other parts from reference TRBV2 and TRBJ2-5): EPEVTQTPSHQVTQMGQEVILRCVPISNHLYFYWYRQILGQKVEFLVSFYNNEISEKSEIFDDQFSVERPDGSNFTLKIRSTKLEDSAMYFCASSEGGTQYFGPGTRLLVL.

This clonotype has only a few counts. This chain links TRBV20-1 with TRBJ2-1; TRBD1 agrees at 9 bases. CDR3 length: 16 amino acids. V lost 6 bases and J lost 5; bases outside the gene matches: 14. The germline CDR1 and CDR2 sequences are DFQATT and SNEGSKA (reference sequence). The CDR3 DNA reads as TGCAGTGCCGAGTCGCGCCGGGACAGGGTTAACAATGAGCAGTTCTTC. It codes for CSAESRRDRVNNEQFF.

This clonotype was counted ten times or more. This chain uses TRBV20-1 with TRBJ2-7, with D tentatively TRBD2 (5 bases). Per the germline V gene, CDR1 is DFQATT and CDR2 is SNEGSKA (reference sequence). V lost 2 bases, J lost 3 bases, and 8 bases lay in between. The CDR3 runs to 12 residues. The CDR3 is CSARFAGYEQYF. The CDR3 region has the DNA TGCAGTGCTAGATTTGCGGGCTACGAGCAGTACTTC.

This clonotype was observed a few times. This chain uses TRBV7-3 with TRBJ2-3; 12 nucleotides agree with TRBD1. CDR1 is SGHTA, CDR2 FQGTGA, per germline. V was clipped by 11 bases and J by 3 bases; unmatched bases: 9. CDR3 length: 15 residues. The CDR3 protein is CASAMGQGATDTQYF. DNA for the CDR3: TGTGCCTCAGCAATGGGACAGGGGGCGACAGATACGCAGTATTTT.

The chain uses TRBV5-1 and TRBJ2-1; TRBD2 aligns across 11 bases. Germline V gene lookup returns CDR1 SGHRS and CDR2 YFSETQ. The CDR3 spans 16 residues. The V gene end was trimmed by 4 bases and the J gene end by 2 bases; junction bases not matched to a gene: 5. Here the CDR3 DNA reads TGCGCCAGCAGCCGGACTAGCGGGTTGGCCTACAATGAGCAGTTCTTC. Translated: CASSRTSGLAYNEQFF.

J is TRBJ2-3 and V is TRBV10-2; TRBD2 matches 16 bases. The trim removed 4 bases at V and 8 bases at J, leaving 3 bases unmatched. The CDR3 length is 15 residues. The V gene's germline CDR1 is WSHSY and CDR2 SAAADI. The CDR3 bases are TGCGCCAGCAGTGCGGGACTAGCGGGAGGGCCTACGCAGTATTTT. This translates into CASSAGLAGGPTQYF.